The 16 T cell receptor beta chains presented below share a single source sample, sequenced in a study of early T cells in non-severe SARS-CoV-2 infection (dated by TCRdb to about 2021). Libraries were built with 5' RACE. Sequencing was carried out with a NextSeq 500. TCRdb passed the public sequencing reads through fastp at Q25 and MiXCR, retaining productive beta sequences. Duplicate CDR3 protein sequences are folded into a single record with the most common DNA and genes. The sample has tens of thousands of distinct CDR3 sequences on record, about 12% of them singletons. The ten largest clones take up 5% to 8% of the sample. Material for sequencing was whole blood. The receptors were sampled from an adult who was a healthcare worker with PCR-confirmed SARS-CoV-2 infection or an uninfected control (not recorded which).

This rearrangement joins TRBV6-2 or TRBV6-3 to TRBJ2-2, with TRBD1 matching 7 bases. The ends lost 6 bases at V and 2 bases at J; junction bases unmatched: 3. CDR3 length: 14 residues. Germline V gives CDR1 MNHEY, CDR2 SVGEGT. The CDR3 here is CASRDRTNTGELFF. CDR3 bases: TGTGCCAGCAGGGACAGGACCAACACCGGGGAGCTGTTTTTT.

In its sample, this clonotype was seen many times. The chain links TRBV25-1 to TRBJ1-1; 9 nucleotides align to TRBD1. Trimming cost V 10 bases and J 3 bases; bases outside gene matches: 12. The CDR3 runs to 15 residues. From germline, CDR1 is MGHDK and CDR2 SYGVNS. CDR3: CATLRGGQGYTEAFF. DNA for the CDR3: TGTGCCACCTTGAGGGGAGGACAGGGGTACACTGAAGCTTTCTTT.

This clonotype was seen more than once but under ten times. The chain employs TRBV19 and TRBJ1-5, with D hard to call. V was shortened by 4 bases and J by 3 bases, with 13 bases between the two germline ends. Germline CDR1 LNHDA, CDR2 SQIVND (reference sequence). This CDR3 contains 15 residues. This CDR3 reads CASSTGTLTNQPQHF. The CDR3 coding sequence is TGTGCCAGTAGTACCGGCACCCTTACCAATCAGCCCCAGCATTTT.

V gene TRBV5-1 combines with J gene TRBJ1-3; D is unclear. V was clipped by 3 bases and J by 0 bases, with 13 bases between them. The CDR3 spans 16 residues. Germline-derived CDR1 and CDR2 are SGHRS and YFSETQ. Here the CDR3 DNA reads TGCGCCAGCAGCTCGGACGGATCCAACTCTGGAAACACCATATATTTT. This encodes CASSSDGSNSGNTIYF.

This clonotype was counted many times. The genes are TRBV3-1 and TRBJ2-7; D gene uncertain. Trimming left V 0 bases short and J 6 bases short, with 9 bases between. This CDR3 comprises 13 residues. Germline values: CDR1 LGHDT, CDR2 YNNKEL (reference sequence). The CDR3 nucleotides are TGTGCCAGCAGCCAAGATCCGCGGAGCGAGCAGTACTTC. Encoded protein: CASSQDPRSEQYF.

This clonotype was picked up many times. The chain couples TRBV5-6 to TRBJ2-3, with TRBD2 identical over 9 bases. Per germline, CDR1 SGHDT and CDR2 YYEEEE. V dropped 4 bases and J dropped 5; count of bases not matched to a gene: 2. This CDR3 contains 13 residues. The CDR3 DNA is TGTGCCAGCAGCGTGACTAGCGGAGATACGCAGTATTTT. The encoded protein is CASSVTSGDTQYF.

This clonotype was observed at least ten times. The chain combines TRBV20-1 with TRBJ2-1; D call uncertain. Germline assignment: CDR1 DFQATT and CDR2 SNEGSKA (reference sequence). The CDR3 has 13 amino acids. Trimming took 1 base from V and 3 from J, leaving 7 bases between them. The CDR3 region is CSARGFDYNEQFF. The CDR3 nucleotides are TGCAGTGCTAGAGGGTTCGACTACAATGAGCAGTTCTTC.

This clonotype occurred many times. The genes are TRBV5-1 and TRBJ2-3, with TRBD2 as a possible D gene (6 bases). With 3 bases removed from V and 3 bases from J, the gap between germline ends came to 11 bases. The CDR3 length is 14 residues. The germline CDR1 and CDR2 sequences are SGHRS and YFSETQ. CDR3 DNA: TGCGCCAGCAGCTCATATGCGGGAACAGATACGCAGTATTTT. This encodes CASSSYAGTDTQYF.

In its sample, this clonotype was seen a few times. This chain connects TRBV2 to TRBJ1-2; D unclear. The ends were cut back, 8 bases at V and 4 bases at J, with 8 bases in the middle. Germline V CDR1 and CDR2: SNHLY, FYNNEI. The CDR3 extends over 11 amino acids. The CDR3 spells CASANFYGYTF. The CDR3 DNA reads TGTGCCAGCGCGAACTTCTATGGCTACACCTTC.

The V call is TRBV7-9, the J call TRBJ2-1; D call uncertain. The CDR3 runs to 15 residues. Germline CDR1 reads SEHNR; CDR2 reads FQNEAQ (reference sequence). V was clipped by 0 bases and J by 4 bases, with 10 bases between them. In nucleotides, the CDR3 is TGTGCCAGCAGCTTAGCCCAGCCGGAATACAATGAGCAGTTCTTC. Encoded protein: CASSLAQPEYNEQFF. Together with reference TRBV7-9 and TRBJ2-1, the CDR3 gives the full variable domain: DTGVSQNPRHKITKRGQNVTFRCDPISEHNRLYWYRQTLGQGPEFLTYFQNEAQLEKSRLLSDRFSAERPKGSFSTLEIQRTEQGDSAMYLCASSLAQPEYNEQFFGPGTRLTVL.

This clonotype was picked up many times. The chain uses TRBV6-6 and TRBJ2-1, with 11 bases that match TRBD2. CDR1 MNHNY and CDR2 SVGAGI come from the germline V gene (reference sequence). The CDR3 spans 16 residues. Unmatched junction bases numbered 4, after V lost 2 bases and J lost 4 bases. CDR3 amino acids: CASSYPTSGGYNEQFF. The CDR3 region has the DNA TGTGCCAGCAGTTACCCCACTAGCGGGGGTTACAATGAGCAGTTCTTC.

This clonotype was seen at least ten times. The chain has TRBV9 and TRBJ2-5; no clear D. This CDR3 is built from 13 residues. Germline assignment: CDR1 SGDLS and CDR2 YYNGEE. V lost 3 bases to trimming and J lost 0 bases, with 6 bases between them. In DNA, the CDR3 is TGTGCCAGCAGCGCAGAGTACCAAGAGACCCAGTACTTC. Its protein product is CASSAEYQETQYF.

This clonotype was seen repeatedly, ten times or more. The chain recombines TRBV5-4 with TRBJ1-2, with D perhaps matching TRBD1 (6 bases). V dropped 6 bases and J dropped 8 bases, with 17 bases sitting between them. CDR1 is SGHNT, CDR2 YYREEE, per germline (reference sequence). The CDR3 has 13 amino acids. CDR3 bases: TGTGCCAGCACCACATGGGGGACAACGGGCTACACCTTC. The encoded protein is CASTTWGTTGYTF.

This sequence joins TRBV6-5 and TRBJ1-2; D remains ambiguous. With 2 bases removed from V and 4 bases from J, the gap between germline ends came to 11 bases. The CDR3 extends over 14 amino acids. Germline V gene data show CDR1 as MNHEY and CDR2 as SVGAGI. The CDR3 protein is CASSYNTDIYGYTF. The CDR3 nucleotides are TGTGCCAGCAGTTACAATACAGACATCTATGGCTACACCTTC.

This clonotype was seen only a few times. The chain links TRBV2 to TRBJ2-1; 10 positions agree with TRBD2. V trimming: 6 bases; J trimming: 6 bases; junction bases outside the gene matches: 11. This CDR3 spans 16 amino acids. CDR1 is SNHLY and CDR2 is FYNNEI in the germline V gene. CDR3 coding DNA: TGTGCCAGCAGCCAAAAGCGGGAGGGCCTACTCAATGAGCAGTTCTTC. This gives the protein CASSQKREGLLNEQFF.

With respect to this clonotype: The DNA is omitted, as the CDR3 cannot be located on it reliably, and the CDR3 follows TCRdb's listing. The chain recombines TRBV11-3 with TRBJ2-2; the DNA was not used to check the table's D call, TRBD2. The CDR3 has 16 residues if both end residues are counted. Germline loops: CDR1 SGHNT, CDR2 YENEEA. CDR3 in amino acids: CASSTSATRHTGELFF.